These 12 T cell receptor beta chains share one sample of origin, sequenced in a study of somatic mutations in cytotoxic T cells in rheumatoid arthritis (dated by TCRdb to 2017 to 2019). The library relied on the immunoSEQ multiplex PCR assay. The table was pulled from immuneACCESS by TCRdb, which kept in-frame rearrangements only. Such tables lose some clones; where checked, under half of the loss comes from unresolved V genes, and the rest has no known cause. The sample includes 5,500 to 9,000 clones, with 60% observed a single time. The ten largest clones take up roughly 20% of the sample. The sequencing sample was made of CD8+ T cells sorted from blood. The receptor source for this set is a woman aged 40 to 49 in good health.

The gene calls are TRBV11-2 and TRBJ2-7, with D possibly matching TRBD2 (5 bases). Trimming cost V 4 bases and J 3 bases, with 19 bases left between them. Germline loops: CDR1 SGHAT, CDR2 FQNNGV. This CDR3 has 16 residues. The CDR3 loop is CASSSLGSSNDYEQYF. The CDR3 nucleotides are TGTGCCAGCAGCTCCCTTGGGTCTAGCAATGACTACGAGCAGTACTTC.

The chain is built from TRBV6-6 and TRBJ2-7, with 8 bases matching TRBD1. The CDR3 extends over 15 amino acids. Germline V gene sequence: CDR1 MNHNY, CDR2 SVGAGI (reference sequence). V dropped 5 bases and J dropped 3; count of bases not matched to a gene: 9. As DNA, the CDR3 is TGTGCCAGCAGTCCAGCCGGGACAGGAATCTACGAGCAGTACTTC. This codes for CASSPAGTGIYEQYF.

V is TRBV5-4 and J is TRBJ2-7, with D perhaps TRBD1 or TRBD2 (5 bases each). V lost 0 bases and J 7 bases, leaving 8 bases between the germline ends. This CDR3 has 12 amino acids. Germline V lookup: CDR1 SGHNT, CDR2 YYREEE (reference sequence). The DNA of the CDR3 is TGTGCCAGCAGCTTGGTTTGGGGGGAGCAGTACTTC. Translating gives CASSLVWGEQYF.

The rearrangement links TRBV11-3 to TRBJ1-3; 7 positions match TRBD1. Germline loops: CDR1 SGHNT, CDR2 YENEEA. The CDR3 runs to 16 residues. The J segment lost 0 bases and the V segment lost 5 bases, leaving 7 bases of the junction unmatched. CDR3 coding DNA: TGTGCCAGCAGCCCGGGACAGAAGAACTCTGGAAACACCATATATTTT. Translated: CASSPGQKNSGNTIYF.

The gene calls are TRBV6-4 and TRBJ2-2; 7 nucleotides line up with TRBD2. CDR1 and CDR2 from the germline V gene are MRHNA and SNTAGT. This CDR3 spans 13 amino acids. V was clipped by 5 bases and J by 3 bases; unmatched bases: 0. DNA of the CDR3: TGTGCCAGCAGTCTAGCGGACACCGGGGAGCTGTTTTTT. Amino acid sequence: CASSLADTGELFF.

The chain has TRBV7-9 and TRBJ2-7, with a tentative D call TRBD2 (5 bases). V was shortened by 5 bases and J by 1 base, with 12 bases between the two germline ends. This CDR3 contains 14 residues. Germline V CDR1 and CDR2: SEHNR, FQNEAQ (reference sequence). This CDR3 is CASSGRARSYEQYF. CDR3 nucleotide sequence: TGTGCCAGCAGCGGGCGGGCCAGATCCTACGAGCAGTACTTC.

There are a few counts of this clone. This chain links TRBV5-6 with TRBJ2-7; TRBD1 aligns across 8 bases. The CDR3 covers 14 residues. J was trimmed by 5 bases and V by 3 bases; bases with no gene match: 7. CDR1 and CDR2 (germline): SGHDT, YYEEEE. The CDR3: CASSWTGKSDEQYF. The CDR3 nucleotides read TGTGCCAGCAGCTGGACAGGGAAGAGCGACGAGCAGTACTTC.

This clone was detected only once. This chain joins TRBV7-6 and TRBJ2-3; 8 bases are a match to TRBD2. V was pared by 5 bases and J by 5 bases, with 6 bases of the junction left unmatched. The length of the CDR3 is 14 residues. CDR1 and CDR2 (germline): SGHVS, FNYEAQ. The CDR3 spells CASSPLAGQDTQYF. The CDR3 nucleotides read TGTGCCAGCAGCCCTTTAGCGGGACAAGATACGCAGTATTTT.

This clone is labeled medium-sized. This CDR3 is CASSSPGLPKETQYF. The CDR3 bases are TGTGCCAGCAGCTCCCCGGGACTGCCAAAAGAGACCCAGTACTTC. The V gene is TRBV7-9, the J gene TRBJ2-5; TRBD2 is a possible D gene (6 bases). CDR1 is SEHNR, CDR2 FQNEAQ, per germline (reference sequence). V gave up 4 bases and J gave up 3 bases, with 15 bases separating them. This CDR3 has 15 residues. Full variable domain (remainder filled in from reference TRBV7-9 and TRBJ2-5): DTGVSQNPRHKITKRGQNVTFRCDPISEHNRLYWYRQTLGQGPEFLTYFQNEAQLEKSRLLSDRFSAERPKGSFSTLEIQRTEQGDSAMYLCASSSPGLPKETQYFGPGTRLLVL.

V gene TRBV5-4 combines with J gene TRBJ1-5; no reliable D call. CDR3 length: 12 amino acids. Trimming removed 4 bases at V and 3 bases at J, with 5 bases between. The V gene's germline CDR1 is SGHNT and CDR2 YYREEE (reference sequence). This CDR3 reads CASSVPNQPQHF. As DNA, the CDR3 is TGTGCCAGCAGCGTCCCCAATCAGCCCCAGCATTTT.

The J gene is TRBJ2-7, the V gene TRBV6-5; D remains unclear. The germline V gene encodes CDR1 MNHEY and CDR2 SVGAGI. The CDR3 loop spans 13 amino acids. Trimming cost V 0 bases and J 2 bases, with 5 bases left between them. This chain's CDR3 is CASSYSRAYEQYF. The CDR3, as DNA: TGTGCCAGCAGTTACTCTCGCGCCTACGAGCAGTACTTC.

V and J are TRBV13 and TRBJ2-3; TRBD2 agrees at 7 bases. The CDR3 totals 16 residues. Germline-derived CDR1 and CDR2 are PRHDT and FYEKMQ (reference sequence). Trimming at V came to 1 base and at J to 0 bases, leaving 4 bases not matched to a gene. The CDR3 protein is CASSLEAGDSTDTQYF. The CDR3 region has the DNA TGTGCCAGCAGCTTAGAGGCGGGAGATAGCACAGATACGCAGTATTTT.